Listed below are T cell receptor beta chains from one sample, sequenced in a study of human T cells and chemical hapten exposure. Using its own MiXCR run on the RACE reads, TCRdb lists one record per CDR3 protein. The repertoire consists of tens of thousands of distinct CDR3 sequences, with roughly 12% occurring once and the leading ten covering 1.6%. The sample was whole blood, taken in connection with sensitization to the hapten diphenylcyclopropenone (DPC). The receptors were gathered from a man in his late teens or twenties with alopecia areata. Some clones in this sample may be carry-over from other donors' samples. CDR3s include the opening cysteine and the closing phenylalanine or tryptophan.

v_call: TRBV20-1; cdr3_aa: CSAGRRQDRAEQYF
v_call: TRBV5-1; cdr3_aa: CASSVATNTGELFF
v_call: TRBV15; cdr3_aa: CATSPDGGDPTEAFF
v_call: TRBV6-2/TRBV6-3; cdr3_aa: CASSYMGGVDTGELFF
v_call: TRBV7-3; cdr3_aa: CASSPPRDRDQPQHF
v_call: TRBV2; cdr3_aa: CASPRGGLQETQYF
v_call: TRBV6-5; cdr3_aa: CASSRLDSNYGYTF
v_call: TRBV10-1; cdr3_aa: CASSDRRNEQFF
v_call: TRBV7-2; cdr3_aa: CASSSIGVRGASTGELFF
v_call: TRBV9; cdr3_aa: CASSDTYNEQFF
v_call: TRBV2; cdr3_aa: CASSINLGETQYF
v_call: TRBV21-1; cdr3_aa: CAGFRGGTDTQYF
v_call: TRBV28; cdr3_aa: CASRGYLLYGYTF
v_call: TRBV7-2; cdr3_aa: CASSLTLLRTGASIYNEQFF
v_call: TRBV9; cdr3_aa: CASSVAGRGVETQYF
v_call: TRBV5-1; cdr3_aa: CASSLDNYEQYF
v_call: TRBV4-3; cdr3_aa: CASSPEGLAGDNEQFF
v_call: TRBV11-2; cdr3_aa: CASSLGTGLEETQYF
v_call: TRBV27; cdr3_aa: CASSLGGTAGEKLFF
v_call: TRBV7-3; cdr3_aa: CASSLPGQPANTGELFF
v_call: TRBV12-3/TRBV12-4; cdr3_aa: CASSRRENTEAFF
v_call: TRBV18; cdr3_aa: CASSPRVGVVGETQYF
v_call: TRBV12-3/TRBV12-4; cdr3_aa: CASSLLGHNEQFF
v_call: TRBV11-1; cdr3_aa: CASSLRGAGDYTDTQYF
v_call: TRBV7-9; cdr3_aa: CASRKDTSTDTQYF
v_call: TRBV7-2; cdr3_aa: CASRLEEPEYGYTF
v_call: TRBV3-1; cdr3_aa: CASSLEKGAGGYTF
v_call: TRBV7-2; cdr3_aa: CASSLRQGANYGYTF
v_call: TRBV4-3; cdr3_aa: CASSQVWNSNQPQHF
v_call: TRBV4-3; cdr3_aa: CASSQEVVRTYEQYF
v_call: TRBV19; cdr3_aa: CASSSQVGDYGYTF
v_call: TRBV6-2/TRBV6-3; cdr3_aa: CATSWGRSETQYF
v_call: TRBV4-1; cdr3_aa: CASSQGASVRDGYTF
v_call: TRBV28; cdr3_aa: CASSFRDGGQETQYF
v_call: TRBV6-2/TRBV6-3; cdr3_aa: CASSYEAANYGYTF
v_call: TRBV18; cdr3_aa: CASSPPDSPLHF
v_call: TRBV28; cdr3_aa: CASSYRVVGQETQYF
v_call: TRBV28; cdr3_aa: CASRRADTGELFF
v_call: TRBV9; cdr3_aa: CASSVSEVTEAFF
v_call: TRBV6-5; cdr3_aa: CASSYSPQLLSPLHF
v_call: TRBV20-1; cdr3_aa: CSAGTGYYNEQFF
v_call: TRBV5-1; cdr3_aa: CASSLTSGASTDTQYF
v_call: TRBV29-1; cdr3_aa: CSVAWNRGYEQFF
v_call: TRBV7-9; cdr3_aa: CASSSKKGSGEQFF
v_call: TRBV7-2; cdr3_aa: CASSLDSNGYTF
v_call: TRBV29-1; cdr3_aa: CSVDESPEVTEAFF
v_call: TRBV7-3; cdr3_aa: CASSLTSNTEAFF
v_call: TRBV7-9; cdr3_aa: CASSSRDLSRWGTQYF
v_call: TRBV27; cdr3_aa: CASSSTITGTGVHGYTF
v_call: TRBV15; cdr3_aa: CATSRDTDTQYF
v_call: TRBV9; cdr3_aa: CASSVAGVNTEAFF